This TCR beta chain was sequenced in a study of cytomegalovirus exposure and HLA in healthy donors (dated by TCRdb to 2016 to 2017). Broadly, across the study: An earlier analysis of approximately 640 of the donors reported about 290 Gb of sequence data and some 120 million unique TCR beta sequences from roughly 200 million T cells. The T cell repertoires of several hundred subjects were profiled by immunosequencing and related to cytomegalovirus serostatus. An early release covering roughly 600 HLA-typed donors comprised approximately 300 gigabases of sequencing data and approximately 85 million unique TCR sequences. Rather than drawing on any new phenotypic data, the later analysis identified candidate immune exposures from TCR beta sequences and the way those sequences occurred across donors. Of the roughly 400 genotyped donors, around 81% fell in the genetic ancestry cluster associated with self-reported Caucasian donors. Among a few hundred genotyped donors of the cohort, an average of around 240,000 unique TCR beta nucleotide sequences were sequenced per donor, roughly 20% of them non-productive. Genome-wide SNP genotypes for about 65% of the 666 donors were used in a later genetic analysis, which treated that subset as a discovery cohort. In an earlier analysis of 550 to 700 of the donors, high-throughput TCR beta sequencing was used to judge whether each TCR beta V gene segment behaved as functional or pseudogenic. The study combined high-throughput TCR immunosequencing, statistical association of individual TCRs with disease status, and machine learning to predict cytomegalovirus infection status. A later analysis re-analyzed previously published TCR beta repertoires from roughly 690 donors and added high-resolution HLA genotyping to study TCR occurrence patterns. Alongside the repertoire data, information on donor age, sex, ethnicity and CMV serostatus was compiled. The number of donors typed differed by locus, with roughly 629-640 for A, B, C, DRB1 and DQB1, around 560 for DQA1, some 570 for DPA1, and approximately 470 for DPB1. The study aimed to test whether signatures of past pathogen exposure could be identified by cataloging public T cell receptors. Several DR-DQ haplotypes were handled as single units for association and clustering because linkage in the cohort was strong. Class I and class II HLA loci were covered by the typing at four-digit resolution. In addition to the first cohort of around 670 subjects, a separate validation cohort of some 120 different subjects was used. All discovery cohort repertoires had been generated using a single sequencing platform. The investigation overall reported the following: Some IMGT-functional V segments, including TRBV6-2 and TRBV6-3, could not be told apart with the 87-base-pair reads, so those segments were excluded. The presence/absence analyses assumed that sequencing depth was roughly uniform across donors, and that assumption may not be true. Because counts were too low, seventeen rarely observed V segments, including chromosome 9 orphons, were excluded from the earlier analysis of roughly 580 of the donors. Broadly in line with IMGT annotations, most TCR beta V segments showed up in productive rearrangements about 90% or about 30% of the time in an earlier analysis of approximately 640 of the donors. In a later analysis, 16,951 TCR beta sequences were associated with specific HLA alleles at a false discovery rate of 0.05. According to the authors, the approach could potentially be generalized to other disease states and immunological phenotypes. A later analysis reported that several top co-occurrence clusters appeared linked to parvovirus B19, influenza, CMV and Epstein-Barr virus. Correlated functional status among segregating V segments might reflect linkage disequilibrium, but an unknown experimental factor could not be ruled out. Only TCR beta chains were sequenced in this cohort, and the absence of alpha or paired-chain data limited detectable features. A later genetic analysis reported fewer N-insertions in productive TCRs among donors in an Asian-associated ancestry cluster than the roughly 700-donor mean. Most TCR sequences were observed very rarely across donors, whereas some public TCRs were present in many individuals. In a later analysis, TCR association rates were found to vary across HLA loci, with the most associated TCRs seen for DRB1 alleles and the fewest for HLA-C alleles. A later analysis found that most CMV-associated TCR beta chains appeared HLA-restricted, with HLA associations seemingly driven largely by CMV exposure. The study listed 150 to 200 TCR beta chains as associated with cytomegalovirus. A few of the identified cytomegalovirus-associated TCR beta chains were confirmed in vitro to be specific for cytomegalovirus antigens. A later analysis found that HLA-associated TCR beta chains were more clonally expanded and had lower generation probabilities than equally common non-associated chains. Because HLA typing was missing for some donors at each locus, association tests included only the typed subset. Strong co-occurrence of HLA alleles, especially DR and DQ, made assigning TCR associations to individual alleles difficult. Cytomegalovirus status was reported to be diagnosed by the classifier with high specificity and sensitivity in both the original and validation cohorts. In a later genetic analysis, a missense DCLRE1C variant was associated with V-gene and J-gene trimming of TCR beta chains, and the association was replicated in an independent cohort. The sequencing pipeline was judged likely to have produced a cluster of highly shared sequence variants as a technical artifact. Immune exposure information for the cohort was limited to CMV serostatus. A further reported finding was that TCR beta sequences accurately predicted the HLA-A and HLA-B alleles for most subjects in the first cohort.

The cohort consisted of 600 to 750 healthy bone marrow donors. Cohort members were all nominally healthy when sampled, although unrecorded immune exposures were likely present. The donor was CMV seropositive and was included in the group of some 290 seropositive cohort members. Every donor gave a peripheral blood sample, and the peripheral blood mononuclear cells from that sample were used for TCR beta sequencing. Genomic DNA extraction from the blood cell samples was performed with the Qiagen DNeasy Blood Extraction Kit. The CDR3 runs 14 residues from the cysteine to the phenylalanine. Only CDR3 DNA is held: 42 bases, read in frame from base 1. CDR1 and CDR2 are read off the germline V gene as KGHSH and LQKENI. V trim: 0 bases; J trim: 3 bases; unmatched bases: 0. Concerning this clone: The specificity of this receptor is unknown. No clone much larger than this one lies a single base away; base qualities are absent.

The method was the immunoSEQ multiplex PCR assay. A mixture of 60 forward primers for TCR Vbeta segments and 13 reverse primers for TCR Jbeta segments was used in the multiplex PCR. Amplification of the CDR3 region of rearranged TCR beta genes was performed with a multiplex PCR assay on genomic DNA. The amplified TCR beta libraries were sequenced on the Illumina HiSeq System as 87-base-pair reads. Per the original workflow: In a later analysis, approximately 74 million unique TCR beta chains were counted across the roughly 670 repertoires, and roughly 11 million of these chains were shared by at least two donors. A nearest-neighbor algorithm error-corrected the raw reads and collapsed the reads into unique sequences, merging closely related sequences to remove PCR and sequencing errors. To assign V, D and J gene segments, CDR3 sequences were aligned to IMGT reference sequences. For a sequence to be retained, a match of at least six nucleotides to both a V gene segment and a J gene segment was required. Rearrangements were classified as productive when the CDR3 lacked stop codons and remained in frame with V and J, and all other rearrangements were classified as non-productive. CDR3 was defined according to IMGT convention as the region running from the second conserved V-encoded cysteine to the conserved J-encoded phenylalanine. Sequences without an unambiguous match to a single V gene segment were excluded from the earlier analysis of several hundred of the donors. An earlier analysis of almost 600 of the donors classified V segments as functional when productive rearrangements were above 56.7% and as segregating when the standard deviation between donors was above 5%. A statistical classification framework was built to diagnose cytomegalovirus status from the catalog of TCR beta chain sequences. A later analysis assigned V and J genes by comparing TCR nucleotide sequences with IMGT/GENE-DB human TR gene sequences. A later analysis assigned CDR3 sequences and most-parsimonious VDJ recombination scenarios with the TCRdist pipeline. In a later analysis, each TCR beta chain was defined by its CDR3 amino acid sequence together with its V-gene family, and reads lacking a unique V-gene family were excluded. In a later analysis, nearly 600 highly shared, low-generation-probability nucleotide sequences were removed to address suspected cross-contamination and a sequencing artifact. A later analysis calculated a clonal expansion index for each public chain from normalized within-repertoire ranks of inferred template counts. A later analysis computed generation probabilities with a VDJ recombination model fitted to out-of-frame rearrangements, and checked the results against IGoR. In a later analysis, TCR-TCR, TCR-HLA and TCR-CMV co-occurrence was scored with hypergeometric tests, and a repertoire-size bias correction was applied to TCR pairs. False discovery rates were estimated in a later analysis by permuting HLA or CMV assignments 20 times. A later analysis grouped co-occurring TCRs with DBSCAN, adding TCRdist sequence similarity when clustering within HLA-allele-positive subsets. Repertoires with fewer than 30,000 or more than 120,000 public chains, plus five repertoires with anomalous nucleotide sharing, were excluded from co-occurrence clustering. Imported from immuneACCESS, the table was reduced by TCRdb to in-frame sequences with V and J called. These copies leave out some clones; in studies compared against another copy, an unresolved V gene accounts for under half, and the cause of the remainder is not known. V, J and clone size are taken as reported in that table, and D and trimming were inferred from the DNA itself. In this sample the table shows over 100,000 clones, about 81% of which occur a single time. The ten most abundant clones make up approximately 8.1% of the sample.

The chain links TRBV18 with TRBJ2-5; TRBD2 fits 8 bases in the junction. The sample was PBMCs. The clonotype comes from a woman in her fifties or sixties in good health and CMV-seropositive. The nucleotides read TGTGCCAGCTCACCACCTAGCGGGGAAGAGACCCAGTACTTC. Translation gives CASSPPSGEETQYF.